This note documents a single TCR beta chain sequence. Which antigen it targets is not known. No much larger clone exists at a distance of one base, and base qualities are not known. The data originate from a study of blood T cell repertoires in COVID-19 (dated by TCRdb to 2020 to 2021). Some background on the complete study: The collaborator samples originated in the United States, Italy and Spain and spanned the acute and convalescent phases of COVID-19. The repertoires were released in a freely available public database meant as a resource for research on the immune response to SARS-CoV-2. The sample metadata nearly always contained a de-identified subject ID, COVID-19 status, age in years and sex. The material from the prospective study consisted of cDNA or gDNA derived from T cells, B-cell-depleted T cells, or PBMCs. The samples were drawn from the first 160 participants of the ongoing ImmuneRACE study and from some 1,300 subjects provided by 6 global collaborators. Where available, HLA class I and class II types were obtained from metadata supplied by the sample provider rather than from assay-based typing. Deeply sampled blood TCRbeta repertoires from subjects exposed to, actively infected with, or recovered from COVID-19 were included in the dataset. Overall results and qualifications from the work: The quantity of clinical and demographic metadata differed by source and by participant and was supplied without curation.

Via the germline V gene, CDR1 is MGHRA and CDR2 YSYEKL. The CDR3 spans 17 residues, from the cysteine through the phenylalanine. The DNA shown is the 51-base CDR3, in frame from base 1. For this chain, trimming is 0 bases at the V end and 0 bases at the J end, and the number of junction bases without a gene match is 8. Collaborating institutions collected whole blood in K2EDTA tubes following their own protocols. For TCRbeta analysis, collaborators shipped samples as frozen whole blood, isolated PBMCs, or DNA extracted from either of those sample types. TCRbeta CDR3 regions were amplified from genomic DNA using the immunoSEQ Assay, a bias-controlled multiplex PCR. Turning to the authors' computational methods: Nucleated cell counts per sample were estimated from amplification of reference gene primers within the assay. Sequence reads were collapsed and filtered to measure the absolute abundance of every unique TCRbeta CDR3 rearrangement. For each sample, productive Simpson clonality was calculated as the square root of Simpson's diversity index over productive rearrangements. TCRdb stores this immuneACCESS table with in-frame sequences only. Part of the clones is absent; in the studies checked, under half of the shortfall reflects unresolved V genes, and no reason is known for the rest. V and J calls plus clone size are reproduced from that table; the DNA served to infer D and trimming. The sample table shows about 24,000 clones, and approximately 89% are seen once. The top ten clonotypes cover roughly a fifth of the sample.

The receptor was isolated from a human donor in a cohort sampled during active COVID-19. Sequencing was carried out using peripheral blood. This receptor chain uses TRBV4-1 and TRBJ2-7; the junction holds 7 bases that match TRBD2. At the DNA level, the sequence is TGCGCCAGCAGCCAAGACGTACGGCCTAGCGGCTCCTACGAGCAGTACTTC. This encodes CASSQDVRPSGSYEQYF.